The 18 T cell receptor beta chains below all came from one sample that was sequenced in a study of human T cells and chemical hapten exposure. The time point denotes: healthy volunteer bleed at 6 weeks. Extraction of total RNA was performed on unfractionated whole blood. Via MiXCR, TCRdb re-called the RACE reads, giving one row per CDR3 protein. The profile shows 65,000 to 95,000 distinct CDR3 sequences, around 9.4% of them singletons. What was sequenced was whole blood. These receptor sequences come from a female donor in good health. Some clones in this sample may be carry-over from other donors' samples.

The chain links TRBV5-5 to TRBJ1-5; the D gene is possibly TRBD1 (5 bases). This CDR3 comprises 15 residues. Germline-derived CDR1 and CDR2 are SGHKS and YYEKEE (reference sequence). Trimming took off 2 bases at V and 4 bases at J, with 13 bases between the two ends. CDR3 sequence (DNA): TGTGCCAGCAGCTTAACCGGGACGAGAAATCAGCCCCAGCATTTT. Its protein product is CASSLTGTRNQPQHF.

As DNA, the CDR3 is TGTGCCAGCAGGTCGGGACTAGTTACAGATACGCAGTATTTT. This gives the protein CASRSGLVTDTQYF. The chain joins TRBV12-3 or TRBV12-4 to TRBJ2-3, with 8 bases that match TRBD2. The CDR3 is 14 residues long. V lost 6 bases and J lost 3; bases outside the gene matches: 5.

This clonotype was seen many times. The V call is TRBV20-1, the J call TRBJ2-5; 8 bases are a match to TRBD2. The CDR3 loop spans 13 amino acids. Germline V gene lookup returns CDR1 DFQATT and CDR2 SNEGSKA (reference sequence). Losses at the gene ends were 5 bases for V and 1 base for J; bases not matched to a gene: 3. The CDR3 reads CSAPTSAQETQYF. The CDR3 DNA sequence: TGCAGTGCTCCGACTAGCGCCCAAGAGACCCAGTACTTC.

On this clonotype: A read error is possible here, since a much larger clone lies one base away. CDR3 sequence (DNA): TGTGCCAGCTCAGTCCGGGACAGGGGCGAGCAGTACTTC. Translated: CASSVRDRGEQYF. V and J are TRBV18 and TRBJ2-7, with 10 bases matching TRBD1. Trimming at V came to 5 bases and at J to 6 bases, leaving 4 bases not matched to a gene. The CDR3 sequence is 13 residues long. Per the germline V gene, CDR1 is KGHSH and CDR2 is LQKENI. Variable domain in full (rest from reference TRBV18 and TRBJ2-7): NAGVMQNPRHLVRRRGQEARLRCSPMKGHSHVYWYRQLPEEGLKFMVYLQKENIIDESGMPKERFSAEFPKEGPSILRIQQVVRGDSAAYFCASSVRDRGEQYFGPGTRLTVT.

This clonotype was detected a few times. The V and J genes are TRBV6-5 and TRBJ2-7; D is possibly TRBD1 (6 bases). V was cut by 5 bases and J by 4 bases, with 18 bases left in between. This CDR3 has 15 amino acids. Germline V gene data show CDR1 as MNHEY and CDR2 as SVGAGI. The CDR3 DNA is TGTGCCAGCAGTGAACAGGGCGAGGGGGTTTACGAGCAGTACTTC. Translated, it gives CASSEQGEGVYEQYF.

About this clonotype: Just one base apart from a much larger clone, this may be a read error. V is TRBV6-2 or TRBV6-3 and J is TRBJ2-7; D remains ambiguous. Germline values: CDR1 MNHEY, CDR2 SVGEGT. Trimming left V 5 bases short and J 5 bases short, with 10 bases between. The CDR3 covers 12 residues. CDR3 DNA sequence: TGTGCCAGCAGTACGGTCCGTAACGAGCAGTACTTC. Its translation is CASSTVRNEQYF.

The sample holds a few counts of this clonotype. The chain links TRBV11-1 to TRBJ2-7, with a possible D match to TRBD1 (6 bases). V lost 5 bases to trimming and J lost 0 bases, with 20 bases between them. CDR3 length equals 17 residues. Germline lookup yields CDR1 SGHAT and CDR2 FQDESV (reference sequence). CDR3 bases: TGTGCCAGCAGCCAACGTAAAAAACAGGGAACCTCCTACGAGCAGTACTTC. Translating it yields CASSQRKKQGTSYEQYF.

Many counts were recorded for this clonotype. CDR3 sequence (DNA): TGTGCCAGCAGCTTAAAGTTTGGAGCTAATGAAAAACTGTTTTTT. Translation: CASSLKFGANEKLFF. This chain links TRBV7-2 with TRBJ1-4; no definite D call. V lost 2 bases and J lost 3, with 10 bases in between. The CDR3 covers 15 residues. The germline CDR1 and CDR2 sequences are SGHTA and FQGNSA.

This clonotype has a handful of counts. This sequence joins TRBV6-5 and TRBJ2-1; tentative D call: TRBD2 (6 bases). Trimming left V 3 bases short and J 4 bases short, with 10 bases between. Per the germline V gene, CDR1 is MNHEY and CDR2 is SVGAGI. This CDR3 is built from 14 residues. CDR3 sequence: CASSYLGGYNEQFF. The DNA for the CDR3 is TGTGCCAGCAGTTATTTGGGGGGATACAATGAGCAGTTCTTC.

This clonotype was detected only a few times. The chain uses TRBV27 and TRBJ1-1, with 7 positions matching TRBD1. J lost 6 bases, V lost 8 bases, and 6 bases had no gene match. The germline CDR1 and CDR2 sequences are MNHEY and SMNVEV (reference sequence). The CDR3 has 12 residues. The DNA of the CDR3 is TGTGCCAGCCAAACAGGGGCGGCTGAAGCTTTCTTT. It translates to CASQTGAAEAFF.

As to this clonotype: The junction and the germline gene differ at one end; a read error may be behind it. V and J are TRBV15 and TRBJ2-7; D may correspond to TRBD1 or TRBD2 (5 bases each). The CDR3 loop spans 14 amino acids. Germline V CDR1 and CDR2: LNHNV, YYDKDF (reference sequence). The CDR3 loop is CATSSGTEDYGQYF. For the CDR3, the DNA is TGTGCCACCAGCAGCGGGACCGAAGATTACGGGCAGTACTTC.

Many counts were recorded for this clonotype. CDR3 nucleotides: TGTGCCAGCAGCGTAGGGTTAGGAGGGACGACTGCCTGGGAGCAGTACTTC. It encodes CASSVGLGGTTAWEQYF. The V and J genes are TRBV9 and TRBJ2-7, with D possibly matching TRBD2 (6 bases). V lost 0 bases and J lost 7, with 23 bases in between. CDR1 is SGDLS, CDR2 YYNGEE, per germline. This CDR3 spans 17 amino acids.

CDR3 sequence reads: CASSYDSSTEAFF. The CDR3 nucleotides are TGTGCCAGCAGTTACGATTCCTCGACTGAAGCTTTCTTT. This sequence joins TRBV6-5 and TRBJ1-1; no firm D call. Trimming removed 2 bases at V and 5 bases at J, with 9 bases between. The CDR3 is 13 amino acids. CDR1 is MNHEY, CDR2 SVGAGI, per germline.

The sample holds a few counts of this clonotype. V and J are TRBV11-2 and TRBJ2-4; tentatively, D is TRBD1 (5 bases). Trimming took off 5 bases at V and 12 bases at J, with 11 bases between the two ends. Looked up from germline, CDR1 is SGHAT and CDR2 is FQNNGV. The length of the CDR3 is 11 residues. The CDR3 sequence is CASSLQGSQYF. For the CDR3, the DNA is TGTGCCAGCAGCCTGCAGGGTTCTCAGTACTTC.

This clonotype was counted many times. J is TRBJ2-1 and V is TRBV7-9; no definite D call. Germline V lookup: CDR1 SEHNR, CDR2 FQNEAQ (reference sequence). V lost 1 base and J 1 base, leaving 5 bases between the germline ends. This CDR3 is 14 amino acids long. The CDR3: CASSLGSSYNEQFF. Written as DNA, the CDR3 is TGTGCCAGCAGCTTAGGCAGTTCCTACAATGAGCAGTTCTTC.

This clonotype was detected many times. This chain connects TRBV18 to TRBJ1-5; a possible D gene is TRBD1 (6 bases). Per the germline V gene, CDR1 is KGHSH and CDR2 is LQKENI. The CDR3 is made up of 15 amino acids. Trimming stripped 2 bases from V and 7 bases from J, with 15 bases between. The chain's CDR3 is CASSPKVGAGQPQHF. The DNA for the CDR3 is TGTGCCAGCTCACCAAAGGTGGGGGCAGGGCAGCCCCAGCATTTT.

The chain carries TRBV12-3 or TRBV12-4 and TRBJ1-1; tentative D call: TRBD1 (5 bases). The V and J ends lost 7 bases and 0 bases respectively, with 9 bases between them. This CDR3 spans 13 amino acids. DNA of the CDR3: TGTGCCAGCACCGACAGAATGAACACTGAAGCTTTCTTT. Translating gives CASTDRMNTEAFF.

This clonotype appeared a few times. The chain carries TRBV20-1 and TRBJ1-4; possibly TRBD1 for D (5 bases). Between the trimmed V and J ends, which lost 4 bases and 2 bases, there was a span of 17 bases. The CDR3 is 16 residues long. CDR1 DFQATT and CDR2 SNEGSKA come from the germline V gene (reference sequence). CDR3: CSANGAREGTNEKLFF. In DNA form, the CDR3 reads TGCAGTGCTAATGGGGCTAGGGAGGGCACTAATGAAAAACTGTTTTTT.